The 19 T cell receptor beta chains reported below all come from one sample, sequenced in a study of cytomegalovirus exposure and HLA in healthy donors. Only in-frame clones appear in the TCRdb table, and some are missing; sequencing was by immunoSEQ multiplex PCR. The sample carries about 240,000 clones, approximately 86% recorded once. The specimen was PBMCs. The receptors derive from a woman between 25 and 40 years old in good health and CMV-seropositive.

This CDR3 reads CASSLSVGGPYDEQFF. The CDR3 DNA reads as TGTGCCAGCAGTTTATCGGTGGGAGGGCCATATGATGAGCAGTTCTTC. V usage is TRBV27 and J usage is TRBJ2-1, with 7 bases that match TRBD2. J was trimmed by 8 bases and V by 0 bases; bases with no gene match: 10. CDR1 is MNHEY and CDR2 is SMNVEV in the germline V gene (reference sequence). The CDR3 runs to 16 residues.

This chain joins TRBV15 and TRBJ2-7; D unclear. The CDR3 consists of 13 residues. Germline values: CDR1 LNHNV, CDR2 YYDKDF (reference sequence). V lost 0 bases, J lost 6 bases, and 9 bases lay in between. The CDR3 DNA sequence: TGTGCCACCAGCAGAGATCTTGCCGGCGAGCAGTACTTC. It translates to CATSRDLAGEQYF.

The J gene is TRBJ1-1, the V gene TRBV11-2; no clear D. The CDR3 is 12 residues long. Trimming removed 3 bases from V and 2 bases from J, with 4 bases in between. Germline CDR1 reads SGHAT; CDR2 reads FQNNGV. The CDR3 DNA reads as TGTGCCAGCAGCTTGTCTAACACTGAAGCTTTCTTT. Its translation is CASSLSNTEAFF.

The chain joins TRBV2 to TRBJ1-3, with D unclear. The CDR3 has 13 amino acids. V was trimmed by 7 bases and J by 1 base, leaving 8 bases between them. The germline V gene has CDR1 SNHLY and CDR2 FYNNEI. In nucleotides, the CDR3 is TGTGCCAGCATGGGCAGGTCTGGAAACACCATATATTTT. This codes for CASMGRSGNTIYF.

This CDR3 reads CATSSALGQRLTYEQYF. In DNA form, the CDR3 reads TGTGCCACCAGCAGTGCCCTGGGACAGAGACTAACCTACGAGCAGTACTTC. This chain uses TRBV15 with TRBJ2-7; 7 bases align to TRBD1. The germline CDR1 and CDR2 sequences are LNHNV and YYDKDF (reference sequence). V dropped 3 bases and J dropped 2; count of bases not matched to a gene: 13. The CDR3 sequence is 17 residues long.

The chain combines TRBV11-2 with TRBJ2-3, with 8 positions matching TRBD1. Germline V lookup: CDR1 SGHAT, CDR2 FQNNGV. After removal of 5 bases from V and 0 bases from J, the junction contained 7 bases not matched to a gene. This CDR3 comprises 16 residues. Here the CDR3 reads CASSQGASASTDTQYF. CDR3 in DNA: TGTGCCAGCAGCCAGGGGGCTAGCGCTAGCACAGATACGCAGTATTTT. Full variable domain (rest looked up from reference TRBV11-2 and TRBJ2-3): EAGVAQSPRYKIIEKRQSVAFWCNPISGHATLYWYQQILGQGPKLLIQFQNNGVVDDSQLPKDRFSAERLKGVDSTLKIQPAKLEDSAVYLCASSQGASASTDTQYFGPGTRLTVL.

The chain recombines TRBV23-1 with TRBJ2-7; no clear D. TRBV23-1 is labeled an ORF, and its function is uncertain. V was clipped by 8 bases and J by 3 bases, with 8 bases between them. The CDR3 covers 11 residues. CDR3 sequence (DNA): TGCGCCAGCCAGGCTTTCTACGAGCAGTACTTC. Protein: CASQAFYEQYF.

This clone was found a few times. The CDR3 sequence is CASSEGWMYEQYF. DNA for the CDR3: TGTGCCAGCAGCGAGGGCTGGATGTACGAGCAGTACTTC. The chain recombines TRBV2 with TRBJ2-7, with a tentative D call TRBD2 (5 bases). Germline values: CDR1 SNHLY, CDR2 FYNNEI. The CDR3 is made up of 13 amino acids. The ends were cut back, 6 bases at V and 4 bases at J, with 13 bases in the middle.

This chain connects TRBV10-1 to TRBJ2-3, with D perhaps matching TRBD2 (6 bases). Looked up from germline, CDR1 is WNHNN and CDR2 is SYGVQD (reference sequence). The V and J ends lost 8 bases and 4 bases respectively, with 16 bases between them. This CDR3 spans 14 amino acids. The CDR3 here is CASGSGDGADTQYF. Here the CDR3 DNA reads TGCGCCAGCGGGTCGGGAGACGGGGCAGATACGCAGTATTTT.

This chain links TRBV4-1 with TRBJ2-5, with TRBD1 matching 7 bases. This CDR3 region has 15 residues. V lost 4 bases, J lost 5 bases, and 10 bases stayed unmatched. CDR1 and CDR2 from the germline V gene are MGHRA and YSYEKL. The CDR3 reads CASSLGQLRVETQYF. CDR3 nucleotides: TGCGCCAGCAGCCTGGGACAGCTGCGGGTGGAGACCCAGTACTTC.

The chain employs TRBV7-9 and TRBJ2-7, with no clear D. Germline CDR1 SEHNR, CDR2 FQNEAQ (reference sequence). Trimming removed 7 bases from V and 4 bases from J, with 17 bases in between. This CDR3 spans 14 amino acids. CDR3 sequence: CASIAGSHPYEQYF. Written as DNA, the CDR3 is TGTGCCAGCATCGCTGGCTCACATCCATACGAGCAGTACTTC.

CDR3 bases: TGCGCCAGCAGTCCCTTAGCGGGAGACAATGAGCAGTTCTTC. It yields the protein CASSPLAGDNEQFF. This chain links TRBV5-1 with TRBJ2-1, with 9 bases that match TRBD2. CDR3 length: 14 residues. Trimming cost V 5 bases and J 5 bases; bases outside gene matches: 5. CDR1 is SGHRS, CDR2 YFSETQ, per germline.

The chain joins TRBV6-1 to TRBJ2-7; weak D call: TRBD1 (6 bases). The germline V gene encodes CDR1 MNHNS and CDR2 SASEGT. The CDR3 contains 15 residues. Trimming removed 3 bases from V and 3 bases from J, with 15 bases in between. The CDR3 loop is CASSEQQGTFYEQYF. CDR3 DNA sequence: TGTGCCAGCAGTGAGCAACAGGGAACCTTCTACGAGCAGTACTTC.

The chain combines TRBV2 with TRBJ2-5, with TRBD1 matching 8 bases. Germline trimming cut 8 bases from V and 2 bases from J; bases unmatched to any gene: 4. Looked up from germline, CDR1 is SNHLY and CDR2 is FYNNEI. CDR3 size: 13 residues. The CDR3 coding sequence is TGTGCCAGCCAGGACAGGGTTCAAGAGACCCAGTACTTC. Amino acid sequence: CASQDRVQETQYF.

There are a few counts of this clone. This chain joins TRBV27 and TRBJ1-5; D might be TRBD1 (6 bases). The germline V gene encodes CDR1 MNHEY and CDR2 SMNVEV (reference sequence). V was pared by 5 bases and J by 1 base, with 9 bases between. The CDR3 totals 14 residues. Here the CDR3 DNA reads TGTGCCAGCAGTCCGGACAGAAGCAATCAGCCCCAGCATTTT. Its protein product is CASSPDRSNQPQHF.

The chain links TRBV5-8 to TRBJ2-2; no definite D call. This CDR3 region has 14 residues. The V end was cut by 2 bases, the J end by 5 bases, with 10 bases between. CDR1 and CDR2 from the germline V gene are SGHTS and YDEGEE. The CDR3 region has the DNA TGTGCCAGCAGCTTACACGGGTCGACCGGGGAGCTGTTTTTT. Protein sequence: CASSLHGSTGELFF.

V and J are TRBV7-2 and TRBJ2-7; 7 bases match TRBD1. The CDR3 is 14 amino acids. Trimming took 5 bases from V and 2 from J; bases not matched to a gene: 6. Germline V gene data show CDR1 as SGHTA and CDR2 as FQGNSA. The CDR3 sequence: CASSGRDRAYEQYF. The CDR3 DNA sequence: TGTGCCAGCAGCGGCCGGGACAGAGCCTACGAGCAGTACTTC. The variable domain in full, completed from reference TRBV7-2 and TRBJ2-7, reads GAGVSQSPSNKVTEKGKDVELRCDPISGHTALYWYRQSLGQGLEFLIYFQGNSAPDKSGLPSDRFSAERTGGSVSTLTIQRTQQEDSAVYLCASSGRDRAYEQYFGPGTRLTVT.

V and J are TRBV19 and TRBJ2-5; TRBD2 agrees at 12 bases. Germline V gene data show CDR1 as LNHDA and CDR2 as SQIVND (reference sequence). The CDR3 has 19 residues. J was trimmed by 4 bases and V by 4 bases; bases with no gene match: 16. The CDR3 region is CASSTRATSGRGGRETQYF. Written as DNA, the CDR3 is TGTGCCAGTAGTACCCGAGCGACTAGCGGGAGAGGGGGGAGAGAGACCCAGTACTTC.

This clone occurred once. The rearrangement links TRBV5-1 to TRBJ1-2, with D uncertain. Trimming pared 5 bases from V and 2 bases from J, leaving 13 bases between. The CDR3 consists of 14 residues. Per germline, CDR1 SGHRS and CDR2 YFSETQ. As DNA, the CDR3 is TGCGCCAGCAGTACCGGAGACCCCAACTATGGCTACACCTTC. Its translation is CASSTGDPNYGYTF.